The 22 T cell receptor beta chains reported below all come from one sample, sequenced in a study of T cell responses to AZD1222 COVID-19 vaccine. Sequencing was performed with immunoSEQ multiplex PCR; in TCRdb, only in-frame clones are kept and a portion is missing. Counted here are around 120,000 clones, around 92% occurring once; the ten biggest clones make up roughly 4.1%. The source material was peripheral blood, sampled on day 0 of AZD1222 vaccination. The origin of the receptors is an adult in good health.

The chain combines TRBV19 with TRBJ2-1; the D gene is possibly TRBD2 (5 bases). The germline V gene has CDR1 LNHDA and CDR2 SQIVND (reference sequence). V gave up 5 bases and J gave up 4 bases, with 9 bases separating them. The CDR3 spans 13 residues. As DNA, the CDR3 is TGTGCCAGTAGTGAAAGGAGGTACAATGAGCAGTTCTTC. The encoded protein is CASSERRYNEQFF.

This rearrangement joins TRBV2 to TRBJ1-6; D unresolved. V was pared by 4 bases and J by 7 bases, with 11 bases between. There are 14 residues in the CDR3. The germline CDR1 and CDR2 sequences are SNHLY and FYNNEI. CDR3 protein: CASSGRLRNSPLHF. CDR3 DNA: TGTGCCAGCAGTGGACGGCTAAGAAATTCACCCCTCCACTTT.

The chain couples TRBV24-1 to TRBJ2-3; 8 bases line up with TRBD1. The length of the CDR3 is 15 residues. The germline V gene encodes CDR1 KGHDR and CDR2 SFDVKD. J gave up 4 bases and V 6 bases, and 8 bases lay outside the gene matches. The CDR3 region has the DNA TGTGCCACCAGTCGTCAGGACAGGGCGGCAGATACGCAGTATTTT. This codes for CATSRQDRAADTQYF.

In DNA, the CDR3 is TGTGCCAGCAGAACACCAAACTATGGCTACACCTTC. This encodes CASRTPNYGYTF. J is TRBJ1-2 and V is TRBV27; D gene uncertain. The CDR3 consists of 12 residues. Germline CDR1 and CDR2: MNHEY and SMNVEV (reference sequence). Trimming removed 6 bases at V and 2 bases at J, with 7 bases between.

The rearrangement links TRBV5-4 to TRBJ1-2, with a weak D call TRBD1 (5 bases). CDR1 SGHNT and CDR2 YYREEE come from the germline V gene (reference sequence). This CDR3 is 12 amino acids long. The V and J ends lost 4 bases and 4 bases respectively, with 8 bases between them. CDR3 in amino acids: CASSQDSYGYTF. In nucleotides, the CDR3 is TGTGCCAGCAGCCAAGACAGCTATGGCTACACCTTC.

The chain joins TRBV6-5 to TRBJ1-5, with D uncertain. Germline assignment: CDR1 MNHEY and CDR2 SVGAGI. The CDR3 loop spans 14 amino acids. V dropped 8 bases and J dropped 2 bases, with 13 bases sitting between them. In nucleotides, the CDR3 is TGTGCCAGCGCAGCATGGCGGGGCAATCAGCCCCAGCATTTT. Protein: CASAAWRGNQPQHF.

The rearrangement joins TRBV5-4 to TRBJ1-6; no clear D gene. Trimming stripped 2 bases from V and 2 bases from J, with 8 bases between. CDR3 length: 15 amino acids. CDR1 and CDR2 from the germline V gene are SGHNT and YYREEE (reference sequence). Here the CDR3 reads CASSFTVPYNSPLHF. The CDR3 DNA reads as TGTGCCAGCAGCTTTACAGTTCCCTATAATTCACCCCTCCACTTT.

The V call is TRBV30, the J call TRBJ1-1, with D unresolved. The V and J ends lost 0 bases and 1 base respectively, with 6 bases between them. The CDR3 has 13 amino acids. Germline CDR1 GTSNPN, CDR2 SVGIG (reference sequence). As DNA, the CDR3 is TGTGCCTGGAGTGTATATGGGAACACTGAAGCTTTCTTT. It codes for CAWSVYGNTEAFF.

The V call is TRBV19, the J call TRBJ2-1; 13 bases are a match to TRBD2. Germline V gene data show CDR1 as LNHDA and CDR2 as SQIVND (reference sequence). The CDR3 has 16 residues. V lost 5 bases to trimming and J lost 5 bases; unmatched junction nucleotides: 6. The CDR3 is CASSPRLAGGHNEQFF. CDR3 nucleotide sequence: TGTGCCAGTAGTCCCCGACTAGCGGGGGGTCACAATGAGCAGTTCTTC.

The chain's CDR3 is CASSPAGGRNSPLHF. The CDR3, as DNA: TGTGCCAGCAGCCCGGCCGGGGGGCGGAATTCACCCCTCCACTTT. The V call is TRBV28, the J call TRBJ1-6; possibly TRBD1 for D (6 bases). This CDR3 has 15 residues. The germline gives CDR1 MDHEN, CDR2 SYDVKM. Trimming shortened V by 6 bases and J by 7 bases, and 16 bases separated the two germline ends.

V and J are TRBV2 and TRBJ1-3; TRBD1 agrees at 8 bases. V lost 8 bases and J lost 0; bases outside the gene matches: 6. The CDR3 totals 15 residues. Germline CDR1 SNHLY, CDR2 FYNNEI. The CDR3 spells CASDRGQSSGNTIYF. In DNA form, the CDR3 reads TGTGCCAGCGACAGGGGTCAAAGCTCTGGAAACACCATATATTTT.

The rearrangement joins TRBV27 to TRBJ1-1; no reliable D call. There are 14 residues in the CDR3. Germline CDR1 reads MNHEY; CDR2 reads SMNVEV (reference sequence). Trimming stripped 3 bases from V and 1 base from J, with 9 bases between. The CDR3 region has the DNA TGTGCCAGCAGTTTCTTGGGCAAGAACACTGAAGCTTTCTTT. Translated, it gives CASSFLGKNTEAFF.

The V call is TRBV20-1, the J call TRBJ2-1; 11 bases fit TRBD2. The CDR3 sequence is 16 residues long. V gave up 6 bases and J gave up 1 base; unmatched junction bases: 8. CDR1 is DFQATT, CDR2 SNEGSKA, per germline (reference sequence). CDR3: CSASPSGGWSYNEQFF. In nucleotides, the CDR3 is TGCAGTGCGAGTCCTAGCGGGGGGTGGTCCTACAATGAGCAGTTCTTC.

V gene TRBV6-1 combines with J gene TRBJ1-5; possibly TRBD1 for D (5 bases). The germline V and J ends were trimmed by 4 bases and 11 bases, with 27 bases remaining between them. The V gene's germline CDR1 is MNHNS and CDR2 SASEGT. CDR3 size: 17 residues. The DNA of the CDR3 is TGTGCCAGCAGTGCCCAACCTTGGGACTGGAAAGATACGGCCCAGCATTTT. Protein sequence: CASSAQPWDWKDTAQHF.

In this sample, this clone turned up a few times. This chain joins TRBV7-9 and TRBJ2-7, with D possibly being TRBD1 (6 bases). The length of the CDR3 is 14 residues. Germline values: CDR1 SEHNR, CDR2 FQNEAQ (reference sequence). V shed 5 bases and J shed 2 bases, with 13 bases lying between them. The CDR3, as DNA: TGTGCCAGCAGCCCCCGGGACACGACCTACGAGCAGTACTTC. It translates to CASSPRDTTYEQYF.

V usage is TRBV7-6 and J usage is TRBJ2-7; 9 bases line up with TRBD1. The germline gives CDR1 SGHVS, CDR2 FNYEAQ. The CDR3 totals 17 residues. Trimming took 2 bases from V and 6 from J; bases not matched to a gene: 14. The CDR3 protein is CASSLQTQWDRAAEQYF. The DNA of the CDR3 is TGTGCCAGCAGCTTACAGACTCAATGGGACAGGGCGGCCGAGCAGTACTTC.

This clone was counted once. The genes are TRBV2 and TRBJ2-5; 11 nucleotides line up with TRBD2. CDR3 length equals 14 residues. The ends lost 4 bases at V and 2 bases at J; junction bases unmatched: 0. Germline V lookup: CDR1 SNHLY, CDR2 FYNNEI. This chain's CDR3 is CASSGLAGQETQYF. Written as DNA, the CDR3 is TGTGCCAGCAGTGGACTAGCGGGGCAAGAGACCCAGTACTTC.

The chain links TRBV30 to TRBJ1-6; no reliable D call. V gave up 2 bases and J gave up 9 bases, with 11 bases separating them. The CDR3 contains 13 residues. Germline loops: CDR1 GTSNPN, CDR2 SVGIG (reference sequence). CDR3 protein: CAWSRASGSPLHF. CDR3 nucleotide sequence: TGTGCCTGGAGTCGGGCCTCTGGTTCACCCCTCCACTTT.

J is TRBJ2-1 and V is TRBV19; the D is unclear. Germline CDR1 and CDR2: LNHDA and SQIVND (reference sequence). CDR3 size: 14 residues. The ends were cut back, 5 bases at V and 5 bases at J, with 13 bases in the middle. CDR3 nucleotides: TGTGCCAGTAGTTTCGGAGTGGTGAACAATGAGCAGTTCTTC. Translation: CASSFGVVNNEQFF.

The chain has TRBV5-1 and TRBJ2-5; D is unresolved. Germline CDR1 is SGHRS and CDR2 is YFSETQ. V was shortened by 0 bases and J by 5 bases, with 11 bases between the two germline ends. The CDR3 spans 14 residues. The CDR3 nucleotides are TGCGCCAGCAGCTTGGTGTGGGCCCGGGAGACCCAGTACTTC. Translating it yields CASSLVWARETQYF.

This sequence joins TRBV6-5 and TRBJ1-1, with D tentatively TRBD1 (5 bases). CDR1 MNHEY and CDR2 SVGAGI come from the germline V gene. This CDR3 comprises 15 residues. Trimming took off 0 bases at V and 4 bases at J, with 12 bases between the two ends. The DNA for the CDR3 is TGTGCCAGCAGTTACTCGATAGGGACGGGCACTGAAGCTTTCTTT. Translation: CASSYSIGTGTEAFF.

The rearrangement joins TRBV5-4 to TRBJ2-5; D unresolved. This CDR3 region has 17 residues. V was trimmed by 4 bases and J by 5 bases, leaving 24 bases between them. The V gene's germline CDR1 is SGHNT and CDR2 YYREEE (reference sequence). This CDR3 reads CASSPGNLPQPRETQYF. CDR3 coding DNA: TGTGCCAGCAGCCCCGGCAACCTACCACAACCTCGGGAGACCCAGTACTTC.